The subject of this entry is one T cell receptor (beta chain). Only in-frame clones appear in the TCRdb table, and some are missing; sequencing was by immunoSEQ multiplex PCR. In the table there are about 400,000 clones, roughly 86% of which are singletons. This record comes from a study of blood T cell repertoires in COVID-19. Germline CDR1 SEHNR, CDR2 FQNEAQ (reference sequence). The CDR3 covers 14 residues. V was shortened by 1 base and J by 6 bases, with 12 bases between the two germline ends. This rearrangement joins TRBV7-9 to TRBJ1-2; D unclear. The TCR originated in a woman aged 30 to 39 who had recovered from COVID-19. The sample comprised PBMCs or T cells enriched from blood (not recorded which). The chain's CDR3 is CASSLVLSADGYTF. The CDR3 DNA follows: TGTGCCAGCAGCTTAGTTCTGAGCGCGGATGGCTACACCTTC.